This TCR beta chain emerged from a study of blood T cell repertoires in COVID-19. On the study more broadly: Samples of COVID-19 (acute and convalescent) were obtained from the United States, Italy and Spain.

Study processing details: Reference gene primer amplification gave estimated nucleated cell counts. This table comes from immunoSEQ multiplex PCR, and its TCRdb copy is limited to in-frame clones, with some not included. The D gene and trimming were derived from the DNA, and the V and J assignments and clone size from that table. Seen here are 150,000 to 200,000 clones, about four fifths observed once, and the top ten hold roughly 12%. The V end was cut by 0 bases, the J end by 3 bases, with 9 bases between. CDR1 is SGHRS and CDR2 is YFSETQ in the germline V gene. This CDR3 is 14 amino acids long. The sample comprised peripheral blood. This clonotype was obtained from a woman over 75 with COVID-19, enrolled during active disease. The chain combines TRBV5-1 with TRBJ1-2; unclear D gene. CDR3 protein: CASSLGGLDYGYTF. The CDR3 region has the DNA TGCGCCAGCAGCTTGGGCGGTCTCGACTATGGCTACACCTTC.